This T cell receptor beta chain was retrieved from a study of blood T cell repertoires in COVID-19. The CDR3 has 14 amino acids. Trimming left V 3 bases short and J 1 base short, with 10 bases between. CDR1 is MDHEN, CDR2 SYDVKM, per germline. Libraries were prepared by immunoSEQ multiplex PCR; TCRdb keeps only in-frame clonotypes and omits some of them. The table shows 150,000 to 200,000 clones, with 80% to 90% occurring only once. The sequence was obtained from a man between 65 and 79 years old with active or convalescent COVID-19. Sequenced: peripheral blood. The V and J genes are TRBV28 and TRBJ2-7, with D perhaps matching TRBD2 (5 bases). CDR3 sequence reads: CASSFPGGSYEQYF. The CDR3 bases are TGTGCCAGCAGTTTTCCGGGCGGGTCCTACGAGCAGTACTTC.